The entry that follows covers one T cell receptor beta chain sequence. J was trimmed by 3 bases and V by 6 bases; bases with no gene match: 11. CDR1 MNHEY and CDR2 SMNVEV come from the germline V gene (reference sequence). The CDR3 loop spans 16 amino acids. This record comes from a study of control samples from healthy donors and cancer patients. Some clones are missing from TCRdb's copy, which holds only in-frame ones; the method was immunoSEQ multiplex PCR. The sample contains roughly 120,000 clones, approximately 94% of which appear only once. The specimen sequenced was blood. The origin of this receptor is a man aged 30 to 45 in good health. The V and J genes are TRBV27 and TRBJ1-5; 7 bases are a match to TRBD1. The CDR3 DNA sequence: TGTGCCAGCAGCCCCCGACAGGGACTGCCCAATCAGCCCCAGCATTTT. As protein: CASSPRQGLPNQPQHF.